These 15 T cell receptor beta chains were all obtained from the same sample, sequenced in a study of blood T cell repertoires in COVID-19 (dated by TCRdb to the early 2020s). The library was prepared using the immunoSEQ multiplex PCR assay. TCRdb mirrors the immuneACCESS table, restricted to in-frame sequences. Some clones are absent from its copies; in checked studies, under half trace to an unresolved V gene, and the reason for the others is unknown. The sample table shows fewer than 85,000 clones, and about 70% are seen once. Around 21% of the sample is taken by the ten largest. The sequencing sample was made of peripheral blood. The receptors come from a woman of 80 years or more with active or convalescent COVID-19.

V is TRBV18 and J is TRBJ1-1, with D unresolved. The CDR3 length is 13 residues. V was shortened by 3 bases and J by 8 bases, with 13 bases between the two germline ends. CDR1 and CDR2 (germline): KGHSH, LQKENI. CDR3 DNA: TGTGCCAGCTCACCCGTTGCCCGGGAAGAAGCTTTCTTT. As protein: CASSPVAREEAFF.

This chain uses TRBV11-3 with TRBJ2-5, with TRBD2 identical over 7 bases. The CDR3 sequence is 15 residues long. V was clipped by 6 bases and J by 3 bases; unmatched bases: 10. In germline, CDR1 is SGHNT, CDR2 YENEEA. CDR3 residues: CASSFSGPGEETQYF. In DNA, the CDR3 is TGTGCCAGCAGTTTTAGCGGGCCTGGGGAAGAGACCCAGTACTTC.

In DNA form, the CDR3 reads TGTGCCAGTAGTACCCCGACAGGGGTCACCTATGGCTACACCTTC. Its protein is CASSTPTGVTYGYTF. The V call is TRBV19, the J call TRBJ1-2, with TRBD1 identical over 8 bases. J lost 4 bases, V lost 4 bases, and 8 bases had no gene match. Germline-derived CDR1 and CDR2 are LNHDA and SQIVND (reference sequence). This CDR3 has 15 residues.

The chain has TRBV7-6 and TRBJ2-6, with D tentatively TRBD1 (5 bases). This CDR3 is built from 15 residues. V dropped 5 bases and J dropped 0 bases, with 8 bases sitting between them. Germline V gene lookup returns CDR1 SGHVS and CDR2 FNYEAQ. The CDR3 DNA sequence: TGTGCCAGCAGCCGACAGCGCTCTGGGGCCAACGTCCTGACTTTC. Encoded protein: CASSRQRSGANVLTF.

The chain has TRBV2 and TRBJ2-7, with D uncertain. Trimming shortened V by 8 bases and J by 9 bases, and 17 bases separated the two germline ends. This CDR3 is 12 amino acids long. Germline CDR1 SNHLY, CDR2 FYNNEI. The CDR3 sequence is CASGEVSVGQYF. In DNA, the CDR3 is TGTGCCAGCGGAGAGGTCAGTGTAGGGCAGTACTTC. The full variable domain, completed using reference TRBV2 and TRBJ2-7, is EPEVTQTPSHQVTQMGQEVILRCVPISNHLYFYWYRQILGQKVEFLVSFYNNEISEKSEIFDDQFSVERPDGSNFTLKIRSTKLEDSAMYFCASGEVSVGQYFGPGTRLTVT.

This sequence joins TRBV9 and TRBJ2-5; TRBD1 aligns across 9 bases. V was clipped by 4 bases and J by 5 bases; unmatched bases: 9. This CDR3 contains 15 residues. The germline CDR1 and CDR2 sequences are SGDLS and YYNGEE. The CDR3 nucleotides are TGTGCCAGCAGCCATTCACAGGGGGCGAGGGAGACCCAGTACTTC. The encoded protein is CASSHSQGARETQYF.

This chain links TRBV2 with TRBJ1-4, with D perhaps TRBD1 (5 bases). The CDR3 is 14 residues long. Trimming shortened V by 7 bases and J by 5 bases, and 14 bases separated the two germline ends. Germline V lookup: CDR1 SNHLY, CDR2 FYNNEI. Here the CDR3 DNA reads TGTGCCAGCAAACAGGAGCTATTCAATGAAAAACTGTTTTTT. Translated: CASKQELFNEKLFF.

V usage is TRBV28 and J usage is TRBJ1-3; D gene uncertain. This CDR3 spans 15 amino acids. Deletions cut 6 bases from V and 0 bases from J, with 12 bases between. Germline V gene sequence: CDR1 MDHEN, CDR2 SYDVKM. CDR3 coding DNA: TGTGCCAGCAGCCCCGCACTTTCCTCTGGAAACACCATATATTTT. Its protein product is CASSPALSSGNTIYF.

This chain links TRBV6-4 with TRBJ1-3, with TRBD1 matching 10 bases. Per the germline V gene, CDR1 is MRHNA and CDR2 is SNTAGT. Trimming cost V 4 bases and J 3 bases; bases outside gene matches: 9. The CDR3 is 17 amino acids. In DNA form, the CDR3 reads TGTGCCAGCAGTGTACGGGGACAGGGGTTTTTTGGAAACACCATATATTTT. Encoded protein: CASSVRGQGFFGNTIYF.

CDR3 sequence (DNA): TGTGCCAGCAGGCCCCAAACAGGCACCGGGGAGCTGTTTTTT. Amino acids: CASRPQTGTGELFF. The rearrangement joins TRBV27 to TRBJ2-2, with a weak D call TRBD1 (5 bases). Germline V gives CDR1 MNHEY, CDR2 SMNVEV (reference sequence). The CDR3 contains 14 residues. Trimming took off 6 bases at V and 4 bases at J, with 12 bases between the two ends.

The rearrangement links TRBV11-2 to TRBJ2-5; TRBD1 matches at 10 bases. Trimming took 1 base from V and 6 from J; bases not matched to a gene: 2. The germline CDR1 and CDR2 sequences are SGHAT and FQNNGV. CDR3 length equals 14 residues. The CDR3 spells CASSLGGQGQTQYF. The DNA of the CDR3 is TGTGCCAGCAGCTTAGGGGGACAGGGGCAGACCCAGTACTTC.

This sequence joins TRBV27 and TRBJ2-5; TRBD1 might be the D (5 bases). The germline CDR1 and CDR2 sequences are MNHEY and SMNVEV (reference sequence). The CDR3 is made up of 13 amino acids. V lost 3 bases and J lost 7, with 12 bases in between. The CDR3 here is CASSFSVQGTQYF. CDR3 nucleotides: TGTGCCAGCAGTTTTTCGGTCCAGGGGACCCAGTACTTC.

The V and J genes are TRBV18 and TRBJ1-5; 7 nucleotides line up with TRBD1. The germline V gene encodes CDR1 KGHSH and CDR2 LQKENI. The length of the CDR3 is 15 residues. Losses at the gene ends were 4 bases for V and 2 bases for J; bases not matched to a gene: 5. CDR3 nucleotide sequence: TGTGCCAGCTCACTAGGGACAGCGGGCAATCAGCCCCAGCATTTT. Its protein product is CASSLGTAGNQPQHF.

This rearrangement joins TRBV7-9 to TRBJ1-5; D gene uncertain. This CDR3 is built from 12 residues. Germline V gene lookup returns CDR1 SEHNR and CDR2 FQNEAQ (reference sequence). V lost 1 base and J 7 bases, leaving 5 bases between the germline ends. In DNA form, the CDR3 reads TGTGCCAGCAGCTTAGAGCGCCAGCCCCAGCATTTT. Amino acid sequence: CASSLERQPQHF.

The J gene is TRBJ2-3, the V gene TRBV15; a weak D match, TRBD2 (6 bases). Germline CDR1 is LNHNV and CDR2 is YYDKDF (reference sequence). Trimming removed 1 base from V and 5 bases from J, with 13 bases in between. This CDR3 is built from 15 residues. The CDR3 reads CATSRGAGGVDTQYF. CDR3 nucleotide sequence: TGTGCCACCAGCAGAGGGGCAGGAGGGGTAGATACGCAGTATTTT.